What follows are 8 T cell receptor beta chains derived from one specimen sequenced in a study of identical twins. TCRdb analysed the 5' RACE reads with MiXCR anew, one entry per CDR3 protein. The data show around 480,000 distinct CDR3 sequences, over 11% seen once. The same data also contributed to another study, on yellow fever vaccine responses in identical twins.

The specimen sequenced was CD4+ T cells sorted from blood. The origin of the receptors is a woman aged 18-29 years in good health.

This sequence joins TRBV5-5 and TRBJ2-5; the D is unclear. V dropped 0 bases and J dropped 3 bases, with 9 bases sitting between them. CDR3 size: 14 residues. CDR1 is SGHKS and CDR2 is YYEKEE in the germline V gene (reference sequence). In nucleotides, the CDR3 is TGTGCCAGCAGCTTGGTCGCCTTAAAAGAGACCCAGTACTTC. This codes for CASSLVALKETQYF.

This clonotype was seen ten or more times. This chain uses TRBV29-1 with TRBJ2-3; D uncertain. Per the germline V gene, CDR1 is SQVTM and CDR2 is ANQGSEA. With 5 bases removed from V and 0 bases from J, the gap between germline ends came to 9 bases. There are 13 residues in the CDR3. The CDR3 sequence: CSVSLVSTDTQYF. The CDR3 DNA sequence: TGCAGCGTTAGCCTGGTGAGCACAGATACGCAGTATTTT.

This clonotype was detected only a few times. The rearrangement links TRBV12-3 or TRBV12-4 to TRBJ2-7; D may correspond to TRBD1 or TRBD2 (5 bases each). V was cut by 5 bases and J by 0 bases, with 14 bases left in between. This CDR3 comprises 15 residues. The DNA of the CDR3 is TGTGCCAGCAGTGATGGGACGGAGAGCTCCTACGAGCAGTACTTC. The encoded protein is CASSDGTESSYEQYF.

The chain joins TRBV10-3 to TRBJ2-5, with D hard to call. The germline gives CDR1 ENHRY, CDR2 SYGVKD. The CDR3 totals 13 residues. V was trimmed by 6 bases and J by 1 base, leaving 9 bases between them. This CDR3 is CAIRWNSQETQYF. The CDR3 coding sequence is TGTGCCATCAGATGGAACAGCCAAGAGACCCAGTACTTC.

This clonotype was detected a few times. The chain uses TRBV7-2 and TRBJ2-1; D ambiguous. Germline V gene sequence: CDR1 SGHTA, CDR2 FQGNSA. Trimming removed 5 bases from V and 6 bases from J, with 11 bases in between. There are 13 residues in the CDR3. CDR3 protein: CASSIGPTNEQFF. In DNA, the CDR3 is TGTGCCAGCAGCATCGGGCCGACCAATGAGCAGTTCTTC.

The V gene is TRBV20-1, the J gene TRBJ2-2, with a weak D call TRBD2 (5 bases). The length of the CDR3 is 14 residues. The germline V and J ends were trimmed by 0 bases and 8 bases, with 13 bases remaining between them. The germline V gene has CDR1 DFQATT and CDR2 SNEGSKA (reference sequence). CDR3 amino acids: CSARDGKRGGELFF. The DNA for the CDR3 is TGCAGTGCTAGAGATGGGAAGCGAGGGGGGGAGCTGTTTTTT.

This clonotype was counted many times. DNA of the CDR3: TGCGCCAGCAGCTTTAGGACTGAAGCTTTCTTT. This codes for CASSFRTEAFF. The rearrangement joins TRBV5-1 to TRBJ1-1; D is unresolved. Germline assignment: CDR1 SGHRS and CDR2 YFSETQ. V lost 2 bases, J lost 5 bases, and 4 bases lay in between. The CDR3 length is 11 residues.

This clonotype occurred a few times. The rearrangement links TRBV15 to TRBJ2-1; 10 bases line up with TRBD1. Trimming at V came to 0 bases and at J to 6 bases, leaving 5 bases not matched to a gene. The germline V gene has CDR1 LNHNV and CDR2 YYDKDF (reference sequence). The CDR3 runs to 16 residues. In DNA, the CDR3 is TGTGCCACCAGCAGAGATTCGGGACAGGGGCTCAATGAGCAGTTCTTC. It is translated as CATSRDSGQGLNEQFF.